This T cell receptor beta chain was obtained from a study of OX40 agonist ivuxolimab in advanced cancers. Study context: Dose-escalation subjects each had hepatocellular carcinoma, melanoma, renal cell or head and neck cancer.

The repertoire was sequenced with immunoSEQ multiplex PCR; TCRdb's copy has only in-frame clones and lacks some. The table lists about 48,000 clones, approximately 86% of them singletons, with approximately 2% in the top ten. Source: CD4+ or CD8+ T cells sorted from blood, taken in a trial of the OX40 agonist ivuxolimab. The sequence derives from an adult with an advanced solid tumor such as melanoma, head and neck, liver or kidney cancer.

The chain's CDR3 is CASKGSDPLRGYTF. The CDR3 DNA reads TGTGCCAGTAAGGGCAGTGATCCCCTCAGGGGCTACACCTTC. The chain combines TRBV19 with TRBJ1-2; D is undetermined. CDR1 and CDR2 (germline): LNHDA, SQIVND (reference sequence). This CDR3 region has 14 residues. V was trimmed by 7 bases and J by 8 bases, leaving 20 bases between them.